This passage covers 27 T cell receptor beta chains from one sample sequenced in a study of T-cell memory formation after mild COVID-19. TCRdb itself ran the 5' RACE reads through MiXCR, one entry per CDR3 protein. This sample has around 440,000 distinct CDR3 sequences, with approximately 18% found just once. Sequenced sample: PBMCs or a T cell subset sorted from them (not recorded which). The source of these receptors is an adult woman who had mild COVID-19 (a few samples of this study predate the infection). Cell type and time point are not known.

A few counts support this clonotype. V gene TRBV7-9 combines with J gene TRBJ2-5; D gene ambiguous. Trimming cost V 0 bases and J 5 bases, with 13 bases left between them. Germline lookup yields CDR1 SEHNR and CDR2 FQNEAQ (reference sequence). The CDR3 has 15 amino acids. CDR3 bases: TGTGCCAGCAGCTTAGCGGCCGCCATTGTTGAGACCCAGTACTTC. This gives the protein CASSLAAAIVETQYF.

This clonotype was counted only a few times. In DNA, the CDR3 is TGTGCCAGCAGCCTAACTAGCGGGGGCCAAGGGGAGACCCAGTACTTC. It is translated as CASSLTSGGQGETQYF. This chain connects TRBV9 to TRBJ2-5, with TRBD2 matching over 11 bases. There are 16 residues in the CDR3. Losses at the gene ends were 4 bases for V and 5 bases for J; bases not matched to a gene: 10. Germline V gene data show CDR1 as SGDLS and CDR2 as YYNGEE. Combining the CDR3 with reference TRBV9 and TRBJ2-5 gives the whole variable domain DSGVTQTPKHLITATGQRVTLRCSPRSGDLSVYWYQQSLDQGLQFLIQYYNGEERAKGNILERFSAQQFPDLHSELNLSSLELGDSALYFCASSLTSGGQGETQYFGPGTRLLVL.

V gene TRBV20-1 combines with J gene TRBJ1-2; 10 nucleotides line up with TRBD1. V shed 0 bases and J 5 bases; nucleotides not matched to a gene: 3. The germline V gene encodes CDR1 DFQATT and CDR2 SNEGSKA (reference sequence). The CDR3 loop spans 14 amino acids. The CDR3 spells CSAREGQGPYGYTF. CDR3 DNA: TGCAGTGCTAGAGAGGGACAGGGGCCTTATGGCTACACCTTC.

The chain couples TRBV7-9 to TRBJ1-1; D is unclear. The CDR3 loop spans 14 amino acids. Germline CDR1 SEHNR, CDR2 FQNEAQ (reference sequence). Trimming cost V 5 bases and J 1 base, with 11 bases left between them. The CDR3 protein is CASSKDGSNTEAFF. The CDR3 DNA reads TGTGCCAGCAGCAAGGACGGCTCGAACACTGAAGCTTTCTTT.

A few counts support this clonotype. V gene TRBV12-3 or TRBV12-4 combines with J gene TRBJ1-1, with D tentatively TRBD1 (6 bases). This CDR3 comprises 14 residues. Trimming took 9 bases from V and 0 from J, leaving 14 bases between them. The CDR3 nucleotides are TGTGCCAGGATAGGGGGAGCAATGAACACTGAAGCTTTCTTT. Amino acid sequence: CARIGGAMNTEAFF.

This clonotype was seen a few times. This rearrangement joins TRBV6-5 to TRBJ2-2, with TRBD1 as a possible D gene (7 bases). Germline CDR1 reads MNHEY; CDR2 reads SVGAGI. The CDR3 extends over 17 amino acids. V was cut by 3 bases and J by 3 bases, with 17 bases left in between. The CDR3 DNA reads TGTGCCAGCAGTTATTTTTATTTCAGGGGGGACACCGGGGAGCTGTTTTTT. This gives the protein CASSYFYFRGDTGELFF.

This clonotype was seen just once. This chain links TRBV11-3 with TRBJ2-5; TRBD1 matches at 10 bases. Germline CDR1 reads SGHNT; CDR2 reads YENEEA. This CDR3 is 14 amino acids long. V lost 4 bases to trimming and J lost 4 bases; unmatched junction nucleotides: 3. CDR3: CASSWTGGSETQYF. CDR3 nucleotide sequence: TGTGCCAGCAGCTGGACAGGGGGGTCAGAGACCCAGTACTTC.

In the case of this clonotype: At one boundary the junction diverges from the germline segment, which might be a read error. The V call is TRBV11-1, the J call TRBJ2-1; 8 positions match TRBD2. Germline-derived CDR1 and CDR2 are SGHAT and FQDESV (reference sequence). The CDR3 extends over 17 amino acids. Here the CDR3 reads CASSPARGGRSYNGQFF. CDR3 nucleotide sequence: TGTGCCAGCAGCCCCGCCCGGGGGGGACGCTCCTACAATGGGCAGTTCTTC.

This chain joins TRBV3-1 and TRBJ1-6, with D unclear. V shed 4 bases and J shed 5 bases, with 15 bases lying between them. CDR3 length: 16 amino acids. Germline V lookup: CDR1 LGHDT, CDR2 YNNKEL (reference sequence). The CDR3 bases are TGTGCCAGCAGCCGACGGGGTGCCGCCAATAATTCACCCCTCCACTTT. The encoded protein is CASSRRGAANNSPLHF.

CDR3 nucleotide sequence: TGTGCCAGCAATTCTCGAGGGACAGCGACCTACGAGCAGTACTTC. Translating it yields CASNSRGTATYEQYF. V gene TRBV6-6 combines with J gene TRBJ2-7; 7 bases match TRBD1. This CDR3 comprises 15 residues. The germline V gene encodes CDR1 MNHNY and CDR2 SVGAGI (reference sequence). With 7 bases clipped from V and 2 bases from J, the junction kept 11 bases outside the gene matches.

This chain connects TRBV5-1 to TRBJ2-3, with 10 bases aligning to TRBD1. The junction had 11 bases not matched to a gene; V was cut back by 4 bases and J by 3 bases. The CDR3 loop spans 17 amino acids. Per germline, CDR1 SGHRS and CDR2 YFSETQ. The CDR3 is CASSRPKGQGTTDTQYF. CDR3 nucleotide sequence: TGCGCCAGCAGCCGCCCGAAGGGACAGGGGACGACAGATACGCAGTATTTT.

The table lists this clonotype with a few counts. V and J are TRBV2 and TRBJ2-3; TRBD2 matches at 8 bases. V lost 7 bases to trimming and J lost 5 bases; unmatched junction nucleotides: 11. In germline, CDR1 is SNHLY, CDR2 FYNNEI. The CDR3 extends over 15 amino acids. CDR3 loop: CASKWRGAVGDTQYF. The DNA of the CDR3 is TGTGCCAGCAAGTGGCGGGGGGCTGTCGGAGATACGCAGTATTTT.

To note about this clonotype: The junction shows a germline mismatch at one end, possibly a read error. The chain carries TRBV7-4 and TRBJ2-7; D is uncertain. The CDR3 has 15 residues. CDR1 and CDR2 (germline): SGHVT, SQSDAQ. The CDR3 nucleotides are TGTGCCAGCAGCCTCCTAATTGACACGTCCTACGAGCAGTGCTTC. It yields the protein CASSLLIDTSYEQCF.

This clonotype has a count of ten or more. The rearrangement links TRBV7-9 to TRBJ2-7; D may be TRBD2 (6 bases). Germline loops: CDR1 SEHNR, CDR2 FQNEAQ (reference sequence). CDR3 length equals 15 residues. Trimming pared 4 bases from V and 3 bases from J, leaving 16 bases between. The CDR3 reads CASSSIAEANYEQYF. CDR3 bases: TGTGCCAGCAGCTCCATAGCGGAGGCTAACTACGAGCAGTACTTC. The variable domain in full, completed from reference TRBV7-9 and TRBJ2-7, reads DTGVSQNPRHKITKRGQNVTFRCDPISEHNRLYWYRQTLGQGPEFLTYFQNEAQLEKSRLLSDRFSAERPKGSFSTLEIQRTEQGDSAMYLCASSSIAEANYEQYFGPGTRLTVT.

This sequence joins TRBV12-3 or TRBV12-4 and TRBJ2-1; the D call may be TRBD1 or TRBD2 (5 bases each). Between the trimmed V and J ends, which lost 8 bases and 8 bases, there was a span of 16 bases. The CDR3 covers 13 residues. In DNA form, the CDR3 reads TGTGCCAGCGGACGGGACCCCATACATGAGCAGTTCTTC. Protein sequence: CASGRDPIHEQFF.

This chain links TRBV27 with TRBJ2-4; D possibly corresponds to TRBD1 (5 bases). V gave up 3 bases and J gave up 3 bases, with 21 bases separating them. Germline loops: CDR1 MNHEY, CDR2 SMNVEV (reference sequence). The CDR3 runs 18 residues. CDR3 DNA sequence: TGTGCCAGCAGTTTGGGGCAGGGTCGGTCGGTTGGCAAAAACATTCAGTACTTC. Amino acid sequence: CASSLGQGRSVGKNIQYF.

CDR3 sequence: CASSLVLGKRLIADTQYF. Written as DNA, the CDR3 is TGTGCCAGCAGCTTAGTGTTAGGGAAACGTTTGATTGCAGATACGCAGTATTTT. The J gene is TRBJ2-3, the V gene TRBV7-8; D ambiguous. Germline values: CDR1 SGHVS, CDR2 FQNEAQ. The CDR3 spans 18 residues. The V gene lost 1 base and the J gene lost 4 bases, with 21 bases spanning the gap.

The rearrangement uses TRBV7-3 and TRBJ2-3; 7 nucleotides agree with TRBD2. CDR1 is SGHTA and CDR2 is FQGTGA in the germline V gene. The CDR3 is 16 residues long. The V and J ends lost 5 bases and 3 bases, in that order; junction bases with no gene match: 11. CDR3 protein: CASSVDLWEGTDTQYF. The CDR3 bases are TGTGCCAGCAGCGTAGACCTGTGGGAGGGAACAGATACGCAGTATTTT.

This clonotype was detected only a few times. This sequence joins TRBV7-9 and TRBJ2-1, with unresolved D. The CDR3 consists of 16 residues. Between the trimmed V and J ends, which lost 4 bases and 0 bases, there was a span of 13 bases. CDR1 SEHNR and CDR2 FQNEAQ come from the germline V gene (reference sequence). In DNA, the CDR3 is TGTGCCAGCAGCTCTTTCCGGACCGACTCCTACAATGAGCAGTTCTTC. It codes for CASSSFRTDSYNEQFF.

V usage is TRBV7-2 and J usage is TRBJ2-1, with no clear D. This CDR3 spans 11 amino acids. The V end lost 2 bases, the J end lost 9 bases, and 5 bases lay between the germline ends. Germline V gene sequence: CDR1 SGHTA, CDR2 FQGNSA. Here the CDR3 DNA reads TGTGCCAGCAGCTTATTGCTTGAGCAGTTCTTC. This encodes CASSLLLEQFF.

The rearrangement links TRBV5-1 to TRBJ1-1, with D possibly being TRBD1 (6 bases). V was shortened by 4 bases and J by 3 bases, with 16 bases between the two germline ends. The CDR3 has 15 amino acids. Per germline, CDR1 SGHRS and CDR2 YFSETQ. CDR3 sequence: CASSLLWGHDTEAFF. DNA of the CDR3: TGCGCCAGCAGCCTCTTATGGGGGCATGACACTGAAGCTTTCTTT.

The V call is TRBV4-3, the J call TRBJ2-3; no definite D call. The V and J ends lost 0 bases and 1 base respectively, with 23 bases between them. CDR1 and CDR2 from the germline V gene are LGHNA and YSLEER. The CDR3 has 20 residues. The chain's CDR3 is CASSQETHPSYRARTDTQYF. The CDR3, as DNA: TGCGCCAGCAGCCAAGAAACCCACCCATCTTATCGAGCCCGCACAGATACGCAGTATTTT.

The rearrangement joins TRBV7-3 to TRBJ2-7; TRBD1 is a possible D gene (6 bases). Germline CDR1 is SGHTA and CDR2 is FQGTGA. The CDR3 has 13 amino acids. V lost 5 bases, J lost 5 bases, and 13 bases lay in between. The CDR3 DNA follows: TGTGCCAGCAGCCGACAGGCACTCGACGAGCAGTACTTC. It is translated as CASSRQALDEQYF.

In its sample, this clonotype was seen a few times. The CDR3 is CASRERATGGYTF. CDR3 DNA sequence: TGTGCCAGCAGGGAGAGGGCGACTGGGGGCTACACCTTC. This chain joins TRBV2 and TRBJ1-2; D is unresolved. V was clipped by 6 bases and J by 8 bases, with 16 bases between them. CDR3 length: 13 amino acids. Germline V gene lookup returns CDR1 SNHLY and CDR2 FYNNEI.

The chain joins TRBV7-6 to TRBJ2-5, with 8 bases fitting TRBD2. The CDR3 loop spans 16 amino acids. V was clipped by 0 bases and J by 5 bases; unmatched bases: 8. Germline V gene sequence: CDR1 SGHVS, CDR2 FNYEAQ. The CDR3 DNA follows: TGTGCCAGCAGCTTAGCCGGCGGGGGGCCCGGGGAGACCCAGTACTTC. Its translation: CASSLAGGGPGETQYF. The whole variable domain, filled in from reference TRBV7-6 and TRBJ2-5, reads GAGVSQSPRYKVTKRGQDVALRCDPISGHVSLYWYRQALGQGPEFLTYFNYEAQQDKSGLPNDRFSAERPEGSISTLTIQRTEQRDSAMYRCASSLAGGGPGETQYFGPGTRLLVL.

This rearrangement joins TRBV30 to TRBJ2-1, with D perhaps matching TRBD1 or TRBD2 (5 bases each). CDR1 is GTSNPN and CDR2 is SVGIG in the germline V gene (reference sequence). The CDR3 is 15 residues long. Trimming pared 2 bases from V and 2 bases from J, leaving 13 bases between. CDR3 DNA sequence: TGTGCCTGGAGTTTGTCGGGACGGGCCTACAATGAGCAGTTCTTC. Protein product: CAWSLSGRAYNEQFF.

The J gene is TRBJ2-5, the V gene TRBV12-3 or TRBV12-4; possibly TRBD1 for D (6 bases). With 5 bases removed from V and 6 bases from J, the gap between germline ends came to 10 bases. This CDR3 spans 12 amino acids. CDR3 in DNA: TGTGCCAGCAGTCTGGACAGAAAGACCCAGTACTTC. Protein sequence: CASSLDRKTQYF.